This T cell receptor beta chain was recorded in a study of blood T cell repertoires in COVID-19. Germline V gene lookup returns CDR1 MNHEY and CDR2 SVGEGT. This CDR3 has 14 residues. V lost 2 bases to trimming and J lost 5 bases, with 12 bases between them. Assay: immunoSEQ multiplex PCR; the TCRdb copy retains only in-frame clones and omits some. There are around 370,000 clones in the sample; nearly 90% occur only once, and approximately 6.2% lies in the top ten. Sequencing input: peripheral blood. This sequence was found in a man younger than 30 with active or convalescent COVID-19. V usage is TRBV6-2 or TRBV6-3 and J usage is TRBJ1-2; perhaps TRBD1 as D (5 bases). The CDR3 DNA reads TGTGCCAGCAGTTACGCAGCAGGGTTTTATGGCTACACCTTC. Protein: CASSYAAGFYGYTF.